This T cell receptor beta chain was observed in a study of blood T cell repertoires in COVID-19. Study-level information: Samples came from the United States, Italy and Spain, spanning acute and convalescent COVID-19. T cells, B-cell-depleted T cells, or PBMCs supplied cDNA or gDNA.

The authors' processing: Amplifying reference gene primers gave estimates of nucleated cell counts. Measured with immunoSEQ multiplex PCR; TCRdb has only the in-frame clones, and not every one. That table furnishes V, J and clone size, whereas the DNA furnished D and trimming. This table holds 240,000 or so clones, 75% to 90% found once. Symptom resolution, clearance, or two negative PCRs marked donors in Cohort 3 as recovered. This CDR3 has 15 amino acids. The junction had 2 bases not matched to a gene; V was cut back by 2 bases and J by 1 base. The germline V gene encodes CDR1 LGHDT and CDR2 YNNKEL (reference sequence).

The clonotype was recovered from a man in his forties who had recovered from COVID-19. The sample taken for sequencing was PBMCs or T cells enriched from blood (not recorded which). The chain is built from TRBV3-1 (or the pseudogene TRBV3-2) and TRBJ2-1, with TRBD2 matching over 7 bases. Here the CDR3 DNA reads TGTGCCAGCAGCCAATCTAGCGGATCCTACAATGAGCAGTTCTTC. This sequence encodes CASSQSSGSYNEQFF.